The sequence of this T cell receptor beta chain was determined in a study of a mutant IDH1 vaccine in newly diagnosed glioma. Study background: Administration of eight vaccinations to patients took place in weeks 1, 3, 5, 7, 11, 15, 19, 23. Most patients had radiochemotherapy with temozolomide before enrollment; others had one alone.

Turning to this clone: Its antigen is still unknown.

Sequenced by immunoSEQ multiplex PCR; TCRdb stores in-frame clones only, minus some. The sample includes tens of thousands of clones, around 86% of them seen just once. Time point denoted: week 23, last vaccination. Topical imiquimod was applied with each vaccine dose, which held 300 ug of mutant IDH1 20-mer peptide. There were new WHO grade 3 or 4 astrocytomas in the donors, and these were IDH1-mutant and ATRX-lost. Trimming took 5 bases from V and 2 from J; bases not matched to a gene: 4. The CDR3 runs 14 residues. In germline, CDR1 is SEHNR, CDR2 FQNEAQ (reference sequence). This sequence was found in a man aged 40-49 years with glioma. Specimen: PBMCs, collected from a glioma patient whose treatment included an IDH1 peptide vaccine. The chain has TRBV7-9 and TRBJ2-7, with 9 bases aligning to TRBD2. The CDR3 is CASSHGTSPYEQYF. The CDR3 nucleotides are TGTGCCAGCAGCCACGGGACTAGCCCCTACGAGCAGTACTTC.